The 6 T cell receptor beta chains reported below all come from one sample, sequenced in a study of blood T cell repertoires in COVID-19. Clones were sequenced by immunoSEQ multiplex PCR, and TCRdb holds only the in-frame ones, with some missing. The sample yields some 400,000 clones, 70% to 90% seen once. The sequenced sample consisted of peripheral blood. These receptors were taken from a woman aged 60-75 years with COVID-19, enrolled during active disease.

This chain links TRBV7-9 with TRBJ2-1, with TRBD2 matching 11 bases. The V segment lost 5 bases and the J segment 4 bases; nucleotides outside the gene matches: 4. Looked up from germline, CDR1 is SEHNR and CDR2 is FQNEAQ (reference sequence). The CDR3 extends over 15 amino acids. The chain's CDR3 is CASSRGLAVYNEQFF. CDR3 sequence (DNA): TGTGCCAGCAGCCGGGGACTAGCGGTGTACAATGAGCAGTTCTTC.

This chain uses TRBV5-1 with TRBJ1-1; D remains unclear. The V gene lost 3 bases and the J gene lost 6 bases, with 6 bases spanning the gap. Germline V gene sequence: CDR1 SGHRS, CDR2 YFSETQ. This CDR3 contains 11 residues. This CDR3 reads CASSSVSEAFF. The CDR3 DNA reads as TGCGCCAGCAGCTCCGTCTCTGAAGCTTTCTTT.

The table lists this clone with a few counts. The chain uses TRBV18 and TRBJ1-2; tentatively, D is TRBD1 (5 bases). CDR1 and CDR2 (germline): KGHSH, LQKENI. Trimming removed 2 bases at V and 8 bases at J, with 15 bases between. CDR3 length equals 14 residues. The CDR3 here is CASSPDAGPWGYTF. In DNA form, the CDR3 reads TGTGCCAGCTCACCAGATGCGGGACCCTGGGGCTACACCTTC.

CDR3 DNA: TGTGCCAGTAGTAATATAAAGTTCGGGAGCAACTATGGCTACACCTTC. This encodes CASSNIKFGSNYGYTF. The chain uses TRBV19 and TRBJ1-2; no clear D. The germline V gene encodes CDR1 LNHDA and CDR2 SQIVND (reference sequence). V was cut by 4 bases and J by 2 bases, with 17 bases left in between. The length of the CDR3 is 16 residues.

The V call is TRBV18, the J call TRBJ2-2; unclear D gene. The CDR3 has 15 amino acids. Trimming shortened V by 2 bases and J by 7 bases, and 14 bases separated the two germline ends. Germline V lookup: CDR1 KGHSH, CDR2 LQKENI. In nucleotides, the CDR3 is TGTGCCAGCTCACCAGTCTATCAAGGAGTCGGGGAGCTGTTTTTT. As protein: CASSPVYQGVGELFF.

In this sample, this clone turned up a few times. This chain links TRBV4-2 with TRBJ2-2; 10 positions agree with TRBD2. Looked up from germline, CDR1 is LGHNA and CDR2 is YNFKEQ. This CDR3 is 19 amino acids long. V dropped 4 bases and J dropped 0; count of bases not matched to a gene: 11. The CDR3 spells CASSRRFLAGGTNTGELFF. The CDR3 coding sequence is TGTGCCAGCAGCCGTCGGTTTTTAGCGGGGGGCACGAACACCGGGGAGCTGTTTTTT.